These T cell receptor beta chains were read from a single sample in a study of early T cells in non-severe SARS-CoV-2 infection. TCRdb reprocessed the 5' RACE reads with MiXCR, giving one entry per CDR3 protein. The sample has approximately 47,000 distinct CDR3 sequences, roughly a tenth seen once; the top ten hold about 5.4%. The sequences come from whole blood, collected at baseline. The receptors here all came from an adult who was a healthcare worker with PCR-confirmed SARS-CoV-2 infection or an uninfected control (not recorded which). Each CDR3 is given with its conserved first and last residue. A D gene is named only where the DNA matches it firmly. The listing skips clone size in some rows; elsewhere it reads once, few, many or a size class.

>NA|TRBV7-6|TRBJ1-5|NA
TGTGCCAGCGGGACCGTTAGTCAGCCCCAGCATTTT
CASGTVSQPQHF
>NA|TRBV20-1|TRBJ2-1|few
TGCAGTGCCCTCATACCTTCCTACAATGAGCAGTTCTTC
CSALIPSYNEQFF
>TRBD1|TRBV11-2|TRBJ1-2|few
TGTGCCAGCAGCCCAGGGGGTCCTAACTATGGCTACACCTTC
CASSPGGPNYGYTF
>NA|TRBV4-1|TRBJ1-1|NA
TGCGCCAGCAGCCCGTATTCGGGGAGCACTGAAGCTTTCTTT
CASSPYSGSTEAFF
>NA|TRBV7-6|TRBJ2-1|many
TGTGCCAGCAGCTCCAATCCGGCGGCGGGAGAGCAGTTCTTC
CASSSNPAAGEQFF
>NA|TRBV11-2|TRBJ2-3|few
TGTGCCAGCAGCGTAGATCGCACAGATACGCAGTATTTT
CASSVDRTDTQYF
>NA|TRBV7-6|TRBJ2-1|few
TGTGCCAGCAGCTTACGCCCCCCGCCCAGCAATGAGCAGTTCTTC
CASSLRPPPSNEQFF
>NA|TRBV12-3/TRBV12-4|TRBJ1-1|NA
TGTGCCAGCAGTTTTCAGGGAATAAGGGGCGGTGAAGCTTTCTTT
CASSFQGIRGGEAFF
>NA|TRBV11-2|TRBJ2-2|many
TGTGCCAGCAGCCGAGGGCCGTGGCAGGGGAAGGCCGGGGAGCTGTTTTTT
CASSRGPWQGKAGELFF
>TRBD1|TRBV3-1|TRBJ1-6|few
TGTGCCAGCAGCTCGGGACAGACTAATTCACCCCTCCACTTT
CASSSGQTNSPLHF
>NA|TRBV3-1|TRBJ2-1|NA
TGTGCCAGCAGCCAGGACGGGCTGAACAACAATGAGCAGTTCTTC
CASSQDGLNNNEQFF
>NA|TRBV11-2|TRBJ1-4|few
TGTGCCAGCAGCTCCCCTAGCCGGGGCAGTTCAAAACTGTTTTTT
CASSSPSRGSSKLFF
>NA|TRBV9|TRBJ2-3|few
TGTGCCAGCAGCGTAGACTCATACGCCGATACGCAGTATTTT
CASSVDSYADTQYF
>NA|TRBV7-9|TRBJ1-1|many
TGTGCCAGCAGCTTAACAGATAACACTGAAGCTTTCTTT
CASSLTDNTEAFF
>TRBD1|TRBV5-1|TRBJ1-2|many
TGCGCCAGCAGCTTTGGACAGGCAAACTATGGCTACACCTTC
CASSFGQANYGYTF
>NA|TRBV6-1|TRBJ1-1|NA
TGTGCCAGCAGCTACCCCCGGGCCATCCAGGGAGATACTGAAGCTTTCTTT
CASSYPRAIQGDTEAFF
>TRBD2|TRBV5-1|TRBJ2-1|NA
TGCGCCAGCAGCTTGGACCCTAGCGGGGGGTACAATGAGCAGTTCTTC
CASSLDPSGGYNEQFF
>NA|TRBV18|TRBJ1-1|few
TGTGCCAGCTCACCCCGGCGGGACACTGAAGCTTTCTTT
CASSPRRDTEAFF
>TRBD2|TRBV29-1|TRBJ2-1|few
TGCAGCGTTGAAGACTCCGGGACTAGCGGGAAGCAGTTCTTC
CSVEDSGTSGKQFF
>NA|TRBV7-9|TRBJ1-4|few
TGTGCCAGCAGCCATAACGTAGATAGGCCTAATGAAAAACTGTTTTTT
CASSHNVDRPNEKLFF
>NA|TRBV11-2|TRBJ2-3|NA
TGTGCCAGCAGCTTAGGTCCCGAGACTAGGCGCGATACGCAGTATTTT
CASSLGPETRRDTQYF
>NA|TRBV5-1|TRBJ1-5|many
TGCGCCAGCAGCTTGGCCGACGGCGACCAGCCCCAGCATTTT
CASSLADGDQPQHF
>TRBD2|TRBV20-1|TRBJ2-3|NA
TGCAGTGCTCCACGGAGGACTAGCGGGAGAGATACGCAGTATTTT
CSAPRRTSGRDTQYF
>NA|TRBV29-1|TRBJ2-7|many
TGCAGCGTTGACCTTGGCAGGGGCGACGAGCAGTACTTC
CSVDLGRGDEQYF
>NA|TRBV18|TRBJ2-6|few
TGTGCCAGCTCACCCCGTGTTGAGATTAACCCCTCTGGGGCCAACGTCCTGACTTTC
CASSPRVEINPSGANVLTF
>NA|TRBV6-8|TRBJ2-2|few
TGTGCCAGCAGTTACCCCCACTCCCTACACATGATTCACACCGGGGAGCTGTTTTTT
CASSYPHSLHMIHTGELFF